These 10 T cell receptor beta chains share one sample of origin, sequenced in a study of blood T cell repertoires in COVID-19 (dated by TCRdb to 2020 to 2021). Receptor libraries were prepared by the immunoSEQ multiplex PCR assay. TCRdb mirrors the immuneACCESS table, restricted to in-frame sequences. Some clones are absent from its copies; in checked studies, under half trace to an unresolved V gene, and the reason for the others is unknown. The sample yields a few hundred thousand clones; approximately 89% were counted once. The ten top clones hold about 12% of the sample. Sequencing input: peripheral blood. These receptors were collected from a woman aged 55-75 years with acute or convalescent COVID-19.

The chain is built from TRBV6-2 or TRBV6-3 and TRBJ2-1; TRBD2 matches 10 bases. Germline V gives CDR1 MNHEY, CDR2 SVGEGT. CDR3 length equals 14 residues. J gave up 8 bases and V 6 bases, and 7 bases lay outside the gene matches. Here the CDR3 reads CASSLAGVVYEQFF. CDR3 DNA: TGTGCCAGCAGCCTAGCGGGAGTTGTCTATGAGCAGTTCTTC.

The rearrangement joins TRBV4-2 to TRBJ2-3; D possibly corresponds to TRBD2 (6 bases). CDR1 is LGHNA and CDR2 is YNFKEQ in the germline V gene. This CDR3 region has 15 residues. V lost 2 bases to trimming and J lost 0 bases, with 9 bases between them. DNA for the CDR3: TGTGCCAGCAGCCAAAAAGGAGGGAGCACAGATACGCAGTATTTT. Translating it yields CASSQKGGSTDTQYF.

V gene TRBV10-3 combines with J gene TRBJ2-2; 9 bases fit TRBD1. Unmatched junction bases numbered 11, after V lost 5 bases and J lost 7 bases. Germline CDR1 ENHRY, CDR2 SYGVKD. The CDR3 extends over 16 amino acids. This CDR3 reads CAISPTPGQGFGELFF. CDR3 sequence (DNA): TGTGCCATCAGTCCAACGCCGGGACAGGGTTTCGGGGAGCTGTTTTTT.

CDR3 DNA: TGCGCCAGCAGCCAGGAGGACAGGGTCTCCTACAATGAGCAGTTCTTC. Protein: CASSQEDRVSYNEQFF. The chain uses TRBV4-3 and TRBJ2-1, with 8 bases matching TRBD1. V shed 3 bases and J 0 bases; nucleotides not matched to a gene: 4. Per germline, CDR1 LGHNA and CDR2 YSLEER. The CDR3 is 16 residues long.

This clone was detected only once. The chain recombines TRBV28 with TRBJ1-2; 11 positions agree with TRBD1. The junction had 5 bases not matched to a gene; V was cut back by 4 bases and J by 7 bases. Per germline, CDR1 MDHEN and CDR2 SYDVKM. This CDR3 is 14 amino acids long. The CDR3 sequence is CASSSSGTGGGYTF. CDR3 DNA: TGTGCCAGCAGTTCCTCCGGGACAGGGGGTGGCTACACCTTC.

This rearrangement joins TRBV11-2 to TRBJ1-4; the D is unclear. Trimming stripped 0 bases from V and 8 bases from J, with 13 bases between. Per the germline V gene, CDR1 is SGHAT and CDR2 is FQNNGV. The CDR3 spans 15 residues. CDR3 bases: TGTGCCAGCAGCTTAGATCAAACAAGTGGCGAAAAACTGTTTTTT. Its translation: CASSLDQTSGEKLFF.

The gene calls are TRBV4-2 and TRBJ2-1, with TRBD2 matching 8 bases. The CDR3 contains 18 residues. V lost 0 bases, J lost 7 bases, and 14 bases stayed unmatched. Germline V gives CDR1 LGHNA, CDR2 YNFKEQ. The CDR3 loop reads CASSQDPRGSGIGNEQFF. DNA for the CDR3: TGTGCCAGCAGCCAAGATCCCCGGGGTAGCGGGATAGGGAATGAGCAGTTCTTC.

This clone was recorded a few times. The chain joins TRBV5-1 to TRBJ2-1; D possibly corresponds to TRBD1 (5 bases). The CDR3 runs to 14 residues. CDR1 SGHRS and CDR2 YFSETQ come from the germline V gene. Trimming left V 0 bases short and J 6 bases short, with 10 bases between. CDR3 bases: TGCGCCAGCAGCTTGGCAGGGATCCGCAATGAGCAGTTCTTC. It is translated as CASSLAGIRNEQFF. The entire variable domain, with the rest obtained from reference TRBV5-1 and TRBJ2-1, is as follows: KAGVTQTPRYLIKTRGQQVTLSCSPISGHRSVSWYQQTPGQGLQFLFEYFSETQRNKGNFPGRFSGRQFSNSRSEMNVSTLELGDSALYLCASSLAGIRNEQFFGPGTRLTVL.

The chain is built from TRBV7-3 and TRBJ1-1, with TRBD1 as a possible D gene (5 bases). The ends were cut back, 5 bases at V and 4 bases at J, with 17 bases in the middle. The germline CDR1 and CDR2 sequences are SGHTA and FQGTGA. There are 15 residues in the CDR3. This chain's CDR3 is CASSTAAGISTEAFF. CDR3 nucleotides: TGTGCCAGCAGCACGGCCGCAGGGATTAGCACTGAAGCTTTCTTT.

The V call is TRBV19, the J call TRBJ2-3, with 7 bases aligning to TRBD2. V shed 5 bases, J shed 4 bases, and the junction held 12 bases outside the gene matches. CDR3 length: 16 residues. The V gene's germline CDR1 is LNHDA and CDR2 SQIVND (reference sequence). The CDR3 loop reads CASSGRGAGAADTQYF. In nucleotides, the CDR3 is TGTGCCAGTAGTGGTCGGGGTGCGGGAGCGGCAGATACGCAGTATTTT.